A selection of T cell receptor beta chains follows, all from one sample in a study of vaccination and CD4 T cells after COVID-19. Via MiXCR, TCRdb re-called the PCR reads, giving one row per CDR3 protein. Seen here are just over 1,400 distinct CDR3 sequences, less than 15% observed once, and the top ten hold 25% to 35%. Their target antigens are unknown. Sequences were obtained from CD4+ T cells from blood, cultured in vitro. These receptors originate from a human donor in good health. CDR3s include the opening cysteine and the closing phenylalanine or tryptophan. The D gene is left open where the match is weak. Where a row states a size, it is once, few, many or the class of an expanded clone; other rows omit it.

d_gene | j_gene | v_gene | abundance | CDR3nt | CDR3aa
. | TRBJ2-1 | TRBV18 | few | TGTGCCAGCTCACCCCGGGCCAACTACAATGAGCAGTTCTTC | CASSPRANYNEQFF
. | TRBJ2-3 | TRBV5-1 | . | TGCGCCAGCAGCTTATCTGGCGGGACAGATACGCAGTATTTT | CASSLSGGTDTQYF
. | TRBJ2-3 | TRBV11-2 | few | TGTGCCAGCAGCTTAGATCTCCTAGAAGATACGCAGTATTTT | CASSLDLLEDTQYF
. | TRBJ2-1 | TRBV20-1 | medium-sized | TGCAGTGCTAGCCCGGGGGCGGGTTACAGGGGGCAGTTCTTC | CSASPGAGYRGQFF
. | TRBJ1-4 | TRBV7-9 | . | TGTGCCAGCAGCTTTTACAATGAAAAACTGTTTTTT | CASSFYNEKLFF
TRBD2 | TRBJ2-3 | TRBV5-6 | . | TGTGCCAGCAGCCCCTGGGCTCTAGCGGGAGTACAGACGCAGTATTTT | CASSPWALAGVQTQYF
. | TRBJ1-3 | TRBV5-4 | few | TGTGCCAGCAGCCCGGAACAGGGCGTGGATGGAAACACCATATATTTT | CASSPEQGVDGNTIYF
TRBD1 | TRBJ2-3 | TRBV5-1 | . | TGCGCCAGCAGCTTGGGCGGCCAGGGGGCAGGGGATACGCAGTATTTT | CASSLGGQGAGDTQYF
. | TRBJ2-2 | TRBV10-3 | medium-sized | TGTGCCATCAGTGATGGGGGGCGGAAGCCCGGGGAGCTGTTTTTT | CAISDGGRKPGELFF
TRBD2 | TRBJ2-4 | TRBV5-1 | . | TGCGCCAGCAGCTTGTTTGCCCGGGGGGACATTCAGTACTTC | CASSLFARGDIQYF
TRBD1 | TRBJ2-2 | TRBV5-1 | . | TGCGCCAGCAGCCCTACTGTTGTGGGACAGGGTGCCGGGGAGCTGTTTTTT | CASSPTVVGQGAGELFF
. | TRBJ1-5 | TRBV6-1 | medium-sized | TGTGCCAGCAGTCCGATCGCCGGGAGTTCGCAGCCCCAGCATTTT | CASSPIAGSSQPQHF
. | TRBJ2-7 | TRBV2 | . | TGTGCCAGCAGTGAATCAACGGGAGCGGGCGAGCAGTACTTC | CASSESTGAGEQYF
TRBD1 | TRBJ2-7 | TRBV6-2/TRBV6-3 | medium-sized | TGTGCCAGCAGTTACTCGAGAGGGGGCCTCGAGCAGTACTTC | CASSYSRGGLEQYF
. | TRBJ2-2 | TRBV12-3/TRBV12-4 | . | TGTGCCAGCAGTTCCGGTGCCGGGGAGCTGTTTTTT | CASSSGAGELFF
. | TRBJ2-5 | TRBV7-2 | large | TGTGCCAGCAGCCCCTCGCCGGGCCCGTACCAAGAGACCCAGTACTTC | CASSPSPGPYQETQYF
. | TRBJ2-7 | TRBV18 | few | TGTGCCAGCTCACCATTTCAGGGAACCTACGAGCAGTACTTC | CASSPFQGTYEQYF
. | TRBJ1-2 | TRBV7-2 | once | TGTGCCAGCAGCGCGGACATAGACTATGGCTACACCTTC | CASSADIDYGYTF
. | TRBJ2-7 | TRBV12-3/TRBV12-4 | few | TGTGCCAGCAGGGTGACAGGCTACGAGCAGTACTTC | CASRVTGYEQYF
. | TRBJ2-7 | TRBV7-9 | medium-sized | TGTGCCAGCAGCTTGGGCCCCGCCGGGGGGCCCTACGAGCAGTACTTC | CASSLGPAGGPYEQYF
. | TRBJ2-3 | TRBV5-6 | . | TGTGCCAGCAGCTTGGCGACAGTCGCAGATACGCAGTATTTT | CASSLATVADTQYF
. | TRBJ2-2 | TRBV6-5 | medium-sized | TGTGCCAGCAGTTACTCACGGAAGAACACCGGGGAGCTGTTTTTT | CASSYSRKNTGELFF
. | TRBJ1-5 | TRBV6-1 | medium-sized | TGTGCCAGCAGGGCCGGTCGTACTCAGCCCCAGCATTTT | CASRAGRTQPQHF
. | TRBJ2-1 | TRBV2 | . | TGTGCCAGCACCAGGGGACCTGGTGATGAGCAGTTCTTC | CASTRGPGDEQFF
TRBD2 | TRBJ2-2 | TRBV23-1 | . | TGCGCCAGCAGTCAACCCTGGACTAGCGGGTATAACACCGGGGAGCTGTTTTTT | CASSQPWTSGYNTGELFF
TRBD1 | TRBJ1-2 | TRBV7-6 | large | TGTGCCAGCAGCAAGGAGGGGGCGAGGGGCTACACCTTC | CASSKEGARGYTF
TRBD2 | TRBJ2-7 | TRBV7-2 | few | TGTGCCAGCAGCGTAGAAACTAGCGGGACCTACGAGCAGTACTTC | CASSVETSGTYEQYF
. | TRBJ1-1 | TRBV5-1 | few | TGCGCCAGCAGCTTGTCTTACAGGGTGGACACTGAAGCTTTCTTT | CASSLSYRVDTEAFF
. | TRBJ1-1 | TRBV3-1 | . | TGTGCCAGCAGCCAAGATGGGGGGCATAACCGCCAAGCTTTCTTT | CASSQDGGHNRQAFF
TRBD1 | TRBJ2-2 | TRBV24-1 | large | TGTGCCACCAGTAACCCGGGACAGGGGGTGGCCGGGGAGCTGTTTTTT | CATSNPGQGVAGELFF
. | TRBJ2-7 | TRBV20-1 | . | TGCAGTGCTAGAGATACGGGTTTTAGCTCCTACGAGCAGTACTTC | CSARDTGFSSYEQYF
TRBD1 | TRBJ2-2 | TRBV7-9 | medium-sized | TGTGCCAGCAGCTTTCGACAGGGGGTGAGCACCGGGGAGCTGTTTTTT | CASSFRQGVSTGELFF
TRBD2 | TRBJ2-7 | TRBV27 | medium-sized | TGTGCCAGCAGTGGTTGGGGGGGGAAACCCTACGAGCAGTACTTC | CASSGWGGKPYEQYF
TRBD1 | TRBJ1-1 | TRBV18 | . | TGTGCCAGCTCACCAGGGCAGGGGGGAATGTGGAGCACTGAAGCTTTCTTT | CASSPGQGGMWSTEAFF
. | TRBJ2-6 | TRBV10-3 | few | TGTGCCATCAGTGAGTCAACTTCTGGGGCCAACGTCCTGACTTTC | CAISESTSGANVLTF
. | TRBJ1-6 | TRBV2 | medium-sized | TGTGCCAGTTCCAGGACGGGGGCCGGGTCACCCCTCCACTTT | CASSRTGAGSPLHF
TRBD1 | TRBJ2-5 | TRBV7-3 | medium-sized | TGTGCCAGCAGCTCGATGGACAGGGTAGAGGAGACCCAGTACTTC | CASSSMDRVEETQYF
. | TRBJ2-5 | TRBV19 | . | TGTGCCAGTAGTATACAGCCTCAAGAGACCCAGTACTTC | CASSIQPQETQYF
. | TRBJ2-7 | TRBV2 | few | TGTGCCAGCCTAACGGGCGGCTACGAGCAGTACTTC | CASLTGGYEQYF
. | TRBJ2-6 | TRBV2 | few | TGTGCCAGCAGTGAGTTTGGCGTCCAACTCTCTGGGGCCAACGTCCTGACTTTC | CASSEFGVQLSGANVLTF
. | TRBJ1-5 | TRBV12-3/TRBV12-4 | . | TGTGCCAGCAGTTTTCGGGGGGGCAATCAGCCCCAGCATTTT | CASSFRGGNQPQHF
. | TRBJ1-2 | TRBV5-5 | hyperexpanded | TGTGCCAGCAGCCCAGGGCCTCGGGGCTACACCTTC | CASSPGPRGYTF
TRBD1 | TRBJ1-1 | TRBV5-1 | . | TGCGCCAGCACCCAGGGGGGCGCTGCCACTGAAGCTTTCTTT | CASTQGGAATEAFF
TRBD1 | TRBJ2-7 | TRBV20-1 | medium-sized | TGCAGTGCCGGGACAGTAGACACCTACGAGCAGTACTTC | CSAGTVDTYEQYF
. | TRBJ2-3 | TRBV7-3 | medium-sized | TGTGCCAGCAGCTATTCAGGGATCCCAGATACGCAGTATTTT | CASSYSGIPDTQYF
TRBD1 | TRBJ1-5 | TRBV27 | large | TGTGCCAGCAGGGGACAGGGGTGGAATCAGCCCCAGCATTTT | CASRGQGWNQPQHF
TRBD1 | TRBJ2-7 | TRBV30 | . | TGTGCCTGTAGCCCCGGGACAGGGGGGTCCGAGCAGTACTTC | CACSPGTGGSEQYF
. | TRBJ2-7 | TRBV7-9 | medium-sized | TGTGCCAGCAGCCGACCTCTGATCGGGCAGTACTTC | CASSRPLIGQYF
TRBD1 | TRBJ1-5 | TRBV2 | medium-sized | TGTGCCAGCAGCGGAATGGGACAGGCAATTGAGCCCCAGCATTTT | CASSGMGQAIEPQHF
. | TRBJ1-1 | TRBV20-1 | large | TGCAGTGCTAGAGATCAGAAGGTGCAGGGAAAAGCTTTCTTT | CSARDQKVQGKAFF